The 7 T cell receptor beta chains presented below share a single source sample, sequenced in a study of OX40 agonist ivuxolimab in advanced cancers. Profiled with immunoSEQ multiplex PCR; TCRdb holds only in-frame clones, not every one. The table includes about 45,000 clones, roughly 93% detected once. The sequenced sample was CD4+ or CD8+ T cells sorted from blood, obtained in a trial of the OX40 agonist ivuxolimab. The receptors come from an adult with an advanced solid tumor such as melanoma, head and neck, liver or kidney cancer.

In this sample, this clone turned up a few times. The V and J genes are TRBV28 and TRBJ2-1, with 8 bases identical to TRBD1. Germline V gives CDR1 MDHEN, CDR2 SYDVKM. CDR3 length: 14 amino acids. V was clipped by 3 bases and J by 7 bases; unmatched bases: 5. CDR3 coding DNA: TGTGCCAGCAGTTTTCAGAGACAGGGGAATGAGCAGTTCTTC. As protein: CASSFQRQGNEQFF.

In DNA, the CDR3 is TGTGCCAGCAGCTCACAGGGGCCCAACCCCTTCGGCTACACCTTC. Its protein is CASSSQGPNPFGYTF. The chain carries TRBV7-9 and TRBJ1-2; 7 nucleotides agree with TRBD1. Germline lookup yields CDR1 SEHNR and CDR2 FQNEAQ (reference sequence). The CDR3 is 15 amino acids. V lost 4 bases and J lost 8; bases outside the gene matches: 13. Full variable domain (rest looked up from reference TRBV7-9 and TRBJ1-2): DTGVSQNPRHKITKRGQNVTFRCDPISEHNRLYWYRQTLGQGPEFLTYFQNEAQLEKSRLLSDRFSAERPKGSFSTLEIQRTEQGDSAMYLCASSSQGPNPFGYTFGSGTRLTVV.

CDR3 in DNA: TGTGCCAGCAGCCGGGACAGGGATGCAACTAATGAAAAACTGTTTTTT. It translates to CASSRDRDATNEKLFF. The genes are TRBV7-2 and TRBJ1-4; 9 bases are a match to TRBD1. The germline V gene encodes CDR1 SGHTA and CDR2 FQGNSA. After removal of 5 bases from V and 0 bases from J, the junction contained 4 bases not matched to a gene. This CDR3 has 16 residues.

This chain joins TRBV7-8 and TRBJ2-7; D is tentatively TRBD1 or TRBD2 (5 bases each). The CDR3 consists of 15 residues. In germline, CDR1 is SGHVS, CDR2 FQNEAQ. Trimming stripped 5 bases from V and 5 bases from J, with 19 bases between. In DNA, the CDR3 is TGTGCCAGCAGCCCCGTTTGGGGGTCTGGGCACGAGCAGTACTTC. This encodes CASSPVWGSGHEQYF.

V usage is TRBV27 and J usage is TRBJ1-3, with D unclear. The V end was cut by 5 bases, the J end by 0 bases, with 5 bases between. This CDR3 spans 13 amino acids. From germline, CDR1 is MNHEY and CDR2 SMNVEV (reference sequence). CDR3 in amino acids: CASSVSSGNTIYF. Written as DNA, the CDR3 is TGTGCCAGCAGTGTAAGCTCTGGAAACACCATATATTTT.

The DNA of the CDR3 is TGCGCCAGCAGCCCCGGACAGGGGGACAATCAGCCCCAGCATTTT. This gives the protein CASSPGQGDNQPQHF. The chain employs TRBV4-1 and TRBJ1-5; 10 bases agree with TRBD1. The germline V gene encodes CDR1 MGHRA and CDR2 YSYEKL. The CDR3 is 15 residues long. V trimming: 4 bases; J trimming: 3 bases; junction bases outside the gene matches: 3.

The chain combines TRBV5-5 with TRBJ2-7; D remains unclear. The germline CDR1 and CDR2 sequences are SGHKS and YYEKEE (reference sequence). V gave up 0 bases and J gave up 4 bases, with 14 bases separating them. The CDR3 is 15 amino acids. The CDR3 bases are TGTGCCAGCAGCTTGGGGGTCAGAAAAATATACGAGCAGTACTTC. Protein product: CASSLGVRKIYEQYF. Based on the CDR3 plus reference TRBV5-5 and TRBJ2-7, the full variable domain is DAGVTQSPTHLIKTRGQQVTLRCSPISGHKSVSWYQQVLGQGPQFIFQYYEKEERGRGNFPDRFSARQFPNYSSELNVNALLLGDSALYLCASSLGVRKIYEQYFGPGTRLTVT.